This T cell receptor (beta chain) was identified in a study of cytomegalovirus exposure and HLA in healthy donors. Study context: Around 81% of a few hundred genotyped donors fell in the Caucasian-associated ancestry cluster. General study points: An analysis that was carried out later associated 17,000 or so TCR beta sequences with HLA alleles at 0.05 false discovery rate.

Healthy bone marrow donors made up the donor group. Use of 60 Vbeta and 13 Jbeta primers characterized the PCR. TCRdb's table, derived via immunoSEQ multiplex PCR, lists solely in-frame clones and lacks some. The sample holds around 140,000 clones, 65% to 85% seen once. A note on this clone: The antigen is not known. Different DNA sequences within this sample yield the same CDR3.

The TCR sequence derives from a man aged 45-65 years in good health and CMV-seronegative. Input material: PBMCs.

The CDR3 nucleotides are TGTGCCAGCAGTTATCGGGGGAACACTGAAGCTTTCTTT. It specifies CASSYRGNTEAFF. The gene calls are TRBV6-5 and TRBJ1-1; no definite D call. The germline gives CDR1 MNHEY, CDR2 SVGAGI. This CDR3 contains 13 residues. V was trimmed by 3 bases and J by 1 base, leaving 6 bases between them.